These T cell receptor beta chains were read from a single sample in a study of neoadjuvant nivolumab and ipilimumab in lung cancer. TCRdb's copy holds only in-frame clones and misses some; the assay was immunoSEQ multiplex PCR. The table records more than 40,000 clones, approximately 90% of them present only once. Specimen: blood, collected before neoadjuvant nivolumab, alone or with ipilimumab. The receptors shown here come from an adult with non-small cell lung cancer. Some clones in this sample may be carry-over from other donors' samples. The CDR3 runs from the conserved cysteine through the conserved F or W. The D gene is left open where the match is weak. Clone size is stated in some rows and not others, as once, few, many or a class when expanded.

abundance | j_gene | v_gene | d_gene | CDR3nt | CDR3aa
NA | TRBJ2-1 | TRBV11-1 | NA | TGTGCCAGCAGCACAATAGTGAATGGTGAGCAGTTCTTC | CASSTIVNGEQFF
few | TRBJ2-1 | TRBV4-3 | TRBD2 | TGCGCCAGCAGCGCCGCTAGCGGGCCCCGGGGGTCCTACAATGAGCAGTTCTTC | CASSAASGPRGSYNEQFF
NA | TRBJ2-1 | TRBV30 | NA | TGTGCCTGGAGTGTACTGGATGAGCAGTTCTTC | CAWSVLDEQFF
NA | TRBJ2-3 | TRBV6-1 | TRBD2 | TGTGCCAGCAGTGAGGTAGCGGGAGCCACAGATACGCAGTATTTT | CASSEVAGATDTQYF
NA | TRBJ2-3 | TRBV30 | NA | TGTGCCTGGAGTGTTTCCCAGTCCACAGATACGCAGTATTTT | CAWSVSQSTDTQYF
NA | TRBJ2-3 | TRBV27 | NA | TGTGCCAGCAGTCCCTTCCGGGCGGCAGATACGCAGTATTTT | CASSPFRAADTQYF
NA | TRBJ2-2 | TRBV7-9 | TRBD2 | TGTGCCAGCAGCTTAGGGTCCTCGGGAGGGCCTCGTGGCACCGGGGAGCTGTTTTTT | CASSLGSSGGPRGTGELFF
NA | TRBJ2-7 | TRBV6-5 | TRBD2 | TGTGCCAGCAGTTCCCGGACTAGCGACCCCTACGAGCAGTACTTC | CASSSRTSDPYEQYF
NA | TRBJ1-2 | TRBV14 | NA | TGTGCCAGCAGCCAAGATCTTGGATATGGCTACACCTTC | CASSQDLGYGYTF
once | TRBJ1-1 | TRBV6-5 | TRBD1 | TGTGCCAGCAGACTACAGGGGCGCACTGAAGCTTTCTTT | CASRLQGRTEAFF
NA | TRBJ1-1 | TRBV6-6 | NA | TGTGCCAGCAGTTACGTTGGCACTGAAGCTTTCTTT | CASSYVGTEAFF
NA | TRBJ2-7 | TRBV7-2 | TRBD2 | TGTGCCAGCAGCCCTATAGCGGGAGGCACCTACGAGCAGTACTTC | CASSPIAGGTYEQYF
NA | TRBJ1-1 | TRBV7-2 | NA | TGTGCCAGCAGCTTATGGGGCAGGGTTGGGGACACTGAAGCTTTCTTT | CASSLWGRVGDTEAFF
NA | TRBJ2-7 | TRBV11-3 | NA | TGTGCCAGCAGCTTTGGAGGGTCGGACGAGCAGTACTTC | CASSFGGSDEQYF
NA | TRBJ2-2 | TRBV6-5 | NA | TGTGCCAGCAGTTACGGGGGTTCGAACACCGGGGAGCTGTTTTTT | CASSYGGSNTGELFF
NA | TRBJ1-1 | TRBV11-2 | NA | TGTGCCAGCAGCTCGCAGGGTGGCACTGAAGCTTTCTTT | CASSSQGGTEAFF
NA | TRBJ2-3 | TRBV13 | TRBD1 | TGTGCCAGCAGCTTCGACAGGGGGGCCGATACGCAGTATTTT | CASSFDRGADTQYF
NA | TRBJ1-1 | TRBV11-2 | NA | TGTGCCAGCAGCTTAGCGATCGCGGTAGTGGCTTTCTTT | CASSLAIAVVAFF
NA | TRBJ2-7 | TRBV30 | TRBD2 | TGTGCCTGGAGTGTACCTCGGGAGGGCAGGTACGAGCAGTACTTC | CAWSVPREGRYEQYF
NA | TRBJ2-7 | TRBV7-9 | NA | TGTGCCAGCAGCACCTCGTTGAACGAGCAGTACTTC | CASSTSLNEQYF
NA | TRBJ1-2 | TRBV5-4 | NA | TGTGCCAGCAGCTGGGGGGGAGAGTATGGCTACACCTTC | CASSWGGEYGYTF
NA | TRBJ2-2 | TRBV10-3 | NA | TGTGCCATCAGTGAGTCTTTCTCAGTCACCGGGGAGCTGTTTTTT | CAISESFSVTGELFF
NA | TRBJ2-7 | TRBV25-1 | NA | TGTGCCAGCAGCCCACTGGGCTACGAGCAGTACTTC | CASSPLGYEQYF
NA | TRBJ2-3 | TRBV7-3 | NA | TGTGCCAGCAGCTTAGCTAGCACAGATACGCAGTATTTT | CASSLASTDTQYF
NA | TRBJ1-5 | TRBV7-8 | NA | TGTGCCAGCAGCGTAGGGGGAGCAGGGAATCAGCCCCAGCATTTT | CASSVGGAGNQPQHF
NA | TRBJ2-7 | TRBV5-4 | NA | TGTGCCAGCAGCAAATCCAAGGAGGTCTACGAGCAGTACTTC | CASSKSKEVYEQYF
NA | TRBJ1-1 | TRBV11-3 | NA | TGTGCCAGCAGCTTAAGGGGGGCGGGCACTGAAGCTTTCTTT | CASSLRGAGTEAFF
NA | TRBJ2-1 | TRBV14 | TRBD2 | TGTGCCAGCAGCCGACCGGGACTAGCGGGCCCCAATGAGCAGTTCTTC | CASSRPGLAGPNEQFF
NA | TRBJ2-7 | TRBV2 | NA | TGTGCCAGCAGTGAAAGCGATGGCTGGTACGAGCAGTACTTC | CASSESDGWYEQYF
once | TRBJ1-2 | TRBV15 | NA | TGTGCCACCAGCAGAGGCCGCCAACCAGTTGGCTACACCTTC | CATSRGRQPVGYTF
NA | TRBJ2-7 | TRBV5-1 | TRBD2 | TGCGCCAGCAGCTCACTAGCGGGAAGCTACGAGCAGTACTTC | CASSSLAGSYEQYF
once | TRBJ1-2 | TRBV5-6 | NA | TGTGCCAGCAGCCCGCTACAGGGACTAAACTATGGCTACACCTTC | CASSPLQGLNYGYTF
few | TRBJ2-3 | TRBV4-2 | NA | TGTGCCAGCAGCCAAGATCAACTGGCGACAGATACGCAGTATTTT | CASSQDQLATDTQYF
NA | TRBJ2-5 | TRBV5-1 | NA | TGCGCCAGCAGCTCGCAAGAGACCCAGTACTTC | CASSSQETQYF
NA | TRBJ2-7 | TRBV6-5 | NA | TGTGCCAGCAGTTACCTCCAGGGTTCCGAGCAGTACTTC | CASSYLQGSEQYF
few | TRBJ2-2 | TRBV9 | TRBD1 | TGTGCCAGCAGCGCACCCCAGGGGGCGGCGAACACCGGGGAGCTGTTTTTT | CASSAPQGAANTGELFF
NA | TRBJ2-7 | TRBV4-1 | TRBD2 | TGCGCCAGCAGCCAAGCTCCTAGCGGGAGTTCCTACGAGCAGTACTTC | CASSQAPSGSSYEQYF
NA | TRBJ2-7 | TRBV9 | TRBD2 | TGTGCCAGCAGCGTCAGCGGGAGTAGGGACGAGCAGTACTTC | CASSVSGSRDEQYF
NA | TRBJ2-5 | TRBV29-1 | TRBD2 | TGCAGCGTTACGGGAGGGTCTGAGACCCAGTACTTC | CSVTGGSETQYF
NA | TRBJ2-7 | TRBV11-2 | TRBD2 | TGTGCCAGCAGCGTCAGCCGGGGACTAGCTTTCGAGCAGTACTTC | CASSVSRGLAFEQYF
NA | TRBJ1-5 | TRBV12-5 | TRBD1 | TGTGCTAGTGGGATGACAGGGGCTAGCAATCAGCCCCAGCATTTT | CASGMTGASNQPQHF
NA | TRBJ1-5 | TRBV5-5 | NA | TGTGCCAGCAGCCTTACAGGAGGGCGCCAGCCCCAGCATTTT | CASSLTGGRQPQHF
NA | TRBJ1-4 | TRBV27 | NA | TGTGCCAGCAGTTTGGGGGGCAGGGCGGCAACTAATGAAAAACTGTTTTTT | CASSLGGRAATNEKLFF
NA | TRBJ2-1 | TRBV2 | TRBD2 | TGTGCCAGCAGCCTTACCGGGACTATCGGTGAGCAGTTCTTC | CASSLTGTIGEQFF
NA | TRBJ2-6 | TRBV7-9 | NA | TGTGCCAGCAGCTTAGAGGGCGCAGGGGCCAACGTCCTGACTTTC | CASSLEGAGANVLTF